The present T cell receptor beta chain was sequenced within a study of T cells after yellow fever vaccination. This clonotype was seen only once. This CDR3 has 19 residues. The J segment lost 4 bases and the V segment lost 5 bases, leaving 17 bases of the junction unmatched. Germline lookup yields CDR1 SGHVS and CDR2 FQNEAQ. In TCRdb, the 5' RACE reads were re-called with MiXCR into one record per CDR3 protein. The top ten clones hold about 17% of a sample with under 400,000 distinct CDR3 sequences, under 14% of them seen once. The TCR comes from a man younger than 35 who received the YFV17D yellow fever vaccine. This specimen was PBMCs, taken on the day of the first yellow fever vaccination. J is TRBJ1-5 and V is TRBV7-8; TRBD1 agrees at 10 bases. The CDR3 DNA follows: TGTGCCAGCAGCCACCGCTTCAAGTTGCGGACAGGGGGAAATCAGCCCCAGCATTTT. Translation gives CASSHRFKLRTGGNQPQHF. Using reference TRBV7-8 and TRBJ1-5 for the parts outside the CDR3, the full variable domain is GAGVSQSPRYKVAKRGQDVALRCDPISGHVSLFWYQQALGQGPEFLTYFQNEAQLDKSGLPSDRFFAERPEGSVSTLKIQRTQQEDSAVYLCASSHRFKLRTGGNQPQHFGDGTRLSIL.